This T cell receptor beta chain is from a study of Ad26.COV2.S vaccination and SARS-CoV-2 variants. Study context: Ad26.COV2.S given intramuscularly, once or twice 56 days apart.

Treatment denoted: about 20 received Ad26.COV2.S at low or high dose, single or two shots; several received placebo; per-sample allocation not given. Sampling occurred on day 63 after the first vaccine or placebo injection. A word on this clone: Its specificity is unknown.

Data came from immunoSEQ multiplex PCR; TCRdb stores just in-frame clones and leaves some out. The top ten hold roughly 13% of the sample, which has roughly 510,000 clones, around 88% seen once. Study conclusions and caveats: Spike-specific TCR breadth was greater after Ad26.COV2.S than placebo. Similar non-spike TCR breadth was observed in recipients of vaccine and of placebo. Breadth, reportedly substantial, characterized the spike-specific CD8+ and CD4+ T cell responses after vaccination.

Sample: peripheral blood, taken in a trial of Ad26.COV2.S vaccine versus placebo. The origin of this receptor is a person between 18 and 60 years old who received the Ad26.COV2.S COVID-19 vaccine or a placebo.

DNA of the CDR3: TGTGCCAGCAGTTCCCTCGGGCTTGTGGGGAACATTCAGTACTTC. Protein: CASSSLGLVGNIQYF. The chain couples TRBV27 to TRBJ2-4; D is unclear. V was cut by 4 bases and J by 7 bases, with 17 bases left in between. The CDR3 is made up of 15 amino acids. Germline CDR1 and CDR2: MNHEY and SMNVEV (reference sequence).